The 12 T cell receptor beta chains below were found in one sample sequenced in a study of blood T cell repertoires in COVID-19. Libraries were prepared by immunoSEQ multiplex PCR; TCRdb keeps only in-frame clonotypes and omits some of them. The sample shows 180,000 or so clones, roughly 85% of them seen only once. Sequences were obtained from peripheral blood. The origin of the receptors is a woman over 75 with acute or convalescent COVID-19.

In DNA form, the CDR3 reads TGCAGCGTTGCCCGGGGATCCACAGATACGCAGTATTTT. It codes for CSVARGSTDTQYF. V is TRBV29-1 and J is TRBJ2-3; D is perhaps TRBD2 (5 bases). This CDR3 contains 13 residues. The germline V and J ends were trimmed by 4 bases and 2 bases, with 10 bases remaining between them. The germline V gene encodes CDR1 SQVTM and CDR2 ANQGSEA.

The V and J genes are TRBV18 and TRBJ1-3; TRBD1 might be the D (5 bases). This CDR3 spans 17 amino acids. V lost 1 base and J lost 5, with 18 bases in between. Germline CDR1 KGHSH, CDR2 LQKENI. The CDR3 is CASSPLIPSAGRNTIYF. The CDR3 region has the DNA TGTGCCAGCTCACCACTTATTCCATCGGCAGGGAGAAACACCATATATTTT.

The V gene is TRBV15, the J gene TRBJ2-7, with 8 bases aligning to TRBD1. The CDR3 is made up of 15 amino acids. V gave up 1 base and J gave up 3 bases; unmatched junction bases: 5. In germline, CDR1 is LNHNV, CDR2 YYDKDF (reference sequence). CDR3 residues: CATSRGGQGIYEQYF. In DNA, the CDR3 is TGTGCCACCAGCAGAGGAGGACAGGGAATCTACGAGCAGTACTTC.

This clone was observed a handful of times. This chain connects TRBV6-4 to TRBJ1-1; 7 bases agree with TRBD1. Germline assignment: CDR1 MRHNA and CDR2 SNTAGT. The CDR3 consists of 14 residues. The junction had 4 bases not matched to a gene; V was cut back by 3 bases and J by 3 bases. CDR3 DNA: TGTGCCAGCAGTGAAGGGACAGAAGACACTGAAGCTTTCTTT. Its protein is CASSEGTEDTEAFF.

This clone showed up many times. The chain links TRBV27 to TRBJ2-7; the match to TRBD1 covers 8 bases. This CDR3 region has 16 residues. The V segment lost 2 bases and the J segment 2 bases; nucleotides outside the gene matches: 8. Germline V CDR1 and CDR2: MNHEY, SMNVEV (reference sequence). The CDR3 DNA follows: TGTGCCAGCAGTTTAGACCCGGGACAGGCCGCCTACGAGCAGTACTTC. This translates into CASSLDPGQAAYEQYF.

V usage is TRBV6-4 and J usage is TRBJ1-1; D unresolved. The CDR3 is made up of 13 amino acids. Germline V CDR1 and CDR2: MRHNA, SNTAGT. The V and J ends lost 6 bases and 0 bases respectively, with 8 bases between them. CDR3 in amino acids: CASSTFMNTEAFF. CDR3 nucleotides: TGTGCCAGCAGCACATTTATGAACACTGAAGCTTTCTTT.

This sequence joins TRBV27 and TRBJ1-2; a possible D gene is TRBD1 (5 bases). This CDR3 is built from 15 residues. The germline V gene has CDR1 MNHEY and CDR2 SMNVEV (reference sequence). V was clipped by 7 bases and J by 7 bases, with 22 bases between them. The DNA of the CDR3 is TGTGCCAGCAAGCGAGTGGGGGGTCATGTATTTGGCTACACCTTC. Encoded protein: CASKRVGGHVFGYTF.

The chain has TRBV9 and TRBJ2-1; 10 nucleotides agree with TRBD2. The germline V gene has CDR1 SGDLS and CDR2 YYNGEE. V lost 0 bases and J lost 5; bases outside the gene matches: 2. The length of the CDR3 is 15 residues. CDR3 coding DNA: TGTGCCAGCAGCGTAGCTAGCGGGAGCCACAATGAGCAGTTCTTC. Translation gives CASSVASGSHNEQFF.

The rearrangement joins TRBV5-1 to TRBJ2-1; 8 bases match TRBD2. The V gene's germline CDR1 is SGHRS and CDR2 YFSETQ. The CDR3 sequence is 15 residues long. Unmatched junction bases numbered 5, after V lost 4 bases and J lost 2 bases. Written as DNA, the CDR3 is TGCGCCAGCAGCGGAATAGCGGGGACCTACAATGAGCAGTTCTTC. Its translation is CASSGIAGTYNEQFF.

The chain combines TRBV27 with TRBJ1-5; no definite D call. In germline, CDR1 is MNHEY, CDR2 SMNVEV (reference sequence). Deletions cut 5 bases from V and 3 bases from J, with 11 bases between. The CDR3 runs 14 residues. CDR3 sequence reads: CASSSHGTNQPQHF. For the CDR3, the DNA is TGTGCCAGCAGTAGTCATGGCACCAATCAGCCCCAGCATTTT.

This rearrangement joins TRBV24-1 to TRBJ2-1; 13 bases line up with TRBD2. CDR1 and CDR2 (germline): KGHDR, SFDVKD. Unmatched junction bases numbered 1, after V lost 2 bases and J lost 7 bases. CDR3 length: 15 residues. Here the CDR3 DNA reads TGTGCCACCAGTGATTCGGGACTAGCGGGAAATGAGCAGTTCTTC. It yields the protein CATSDSGLAGNEQFF.

This clone came up once. The genes are TRBV19 and TRBJ2-3, with D unresolved. The V and J ends lost 5 bases and 4 bases respectively, with 4 bases between them. CDR3 length: 11 residues. CDR1 LNHDA and CDR2 SQIVND come from the germline V gene (reference sequence). The CDR3 DNA is TGTGCCAGTAGTCTATCAGATACGCAGTATTTT. This sequence encodes CASSLSDTQYF.